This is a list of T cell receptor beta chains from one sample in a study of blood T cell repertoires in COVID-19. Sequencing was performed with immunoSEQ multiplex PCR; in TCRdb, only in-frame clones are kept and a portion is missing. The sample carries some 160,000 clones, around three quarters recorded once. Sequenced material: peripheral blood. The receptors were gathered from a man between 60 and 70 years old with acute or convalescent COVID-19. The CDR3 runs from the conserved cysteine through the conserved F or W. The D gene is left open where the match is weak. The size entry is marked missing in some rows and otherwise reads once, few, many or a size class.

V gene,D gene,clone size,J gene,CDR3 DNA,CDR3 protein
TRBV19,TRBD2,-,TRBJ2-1,TGTGCCGGCGAGCGGGACTCCTACAATGAGCAGTTCTTC,CAGERDSYNEQFF
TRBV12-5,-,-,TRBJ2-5,TGTGCTAGTGGTTTGGTATTGGGCAGGGTTGGAGAGACCCAGTACTTC,CASGLVLGRVGETQYF
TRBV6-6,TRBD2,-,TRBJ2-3,TGTGCCTCTGACGGGCTAGCGGGAAGAGATACGCAGTATTTT,CASDGLAGRDTQYF
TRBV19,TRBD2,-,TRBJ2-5,TGTGCCAGTAGCAGCCCTCGACTAGCGGGGGGGCGGACCCAGTACTTC,CASSSPRLAGGRTQYF
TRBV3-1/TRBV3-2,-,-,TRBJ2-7,TGTGCCAGCAGCCAGCGGAGGGGCCCCGAGCAGTACTTC,CASSQRRGPEQYF
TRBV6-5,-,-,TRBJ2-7,TGTGCCAGCAGCACCTGGACAGAGCAGTACTTC,CASSTWTEQYF
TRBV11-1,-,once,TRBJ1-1,TGTGCCAGCAGCCGAACAGAGAACACTGAAGCTTTCTTT,CASSRTENTEAFF
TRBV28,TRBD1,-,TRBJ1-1,TGTGCCAGCAGTTTATACGGTGACAGGGGGACAACTGAAGCTTTCTTT,CASSLYGDRGTTEAFF
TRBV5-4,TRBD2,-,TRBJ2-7,TGTGCCAGCAGCGGGACTAGCGGGAGTTACGAGCAGTACTTC,CASSGTSGSYEQYF
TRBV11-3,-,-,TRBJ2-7,TGTGCCAGCAGCCCCGGTCAACCCCCCTACGAGCAGTACTTC,CASSPGQPPYEQYF
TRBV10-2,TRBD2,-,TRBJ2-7,TGCGCCAGCGAGGGGCTAGCGGGATTATCCGAGCAGTACTTC,CASEGLAGLSEQYF
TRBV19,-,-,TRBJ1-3,TGTGCCAGTAGTACAATCCCTACCGGGACTGGAAACACCATATATTTT,CASSTIPTGTGNTIYF
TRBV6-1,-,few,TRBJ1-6,TGTGCCAGCAGTGTTCCGCCTAGCTCCTATAATTCACCCCTCCACTTT,CASSVPPSSYNSPLHF
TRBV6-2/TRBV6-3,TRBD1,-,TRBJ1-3,TGTGCCAGCAGCCCCAGGGGGCGCGGTGGAAACACCATATATTTT,CASSPRGRGGNTIYF
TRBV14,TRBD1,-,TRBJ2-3,TGTGCCAGCAGCCCTCACAGGGGGACAGATACGCAGTATTTT,CASSPHRGTDTQYF
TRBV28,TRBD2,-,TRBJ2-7,TGTGCCAGCAGACCCCCGGGACTAGCGGGAGCGCGGTTATACGAGCAGTACTTC,CASRPPGLAGARLYEQYF